Listed below are T cell receptor beta chains from one sample, sequenced in a study of blood T cell repertoires in COVID-19. Repertoires were generated with immunoSEQ multiplex PCR, while TCRdb's copy carries only in-frame clones and drops some. The repertoire holds around 150,000 clones, with about 80% as singletons. Specimen: peripheral blood. Every receptor here comes from a man between 65 and 85 years old with acute or convalescent COVID-19. Each CDR3 is given with its conserved first and last residue. D genes are given only for firm matches. Rows give clone size only sometimes, using once, few, many, or a class for an expanded clone.

>TRBJ1-5|NA|TRBV5-1|TRBD1
TGCGCCAGCAGTTGGACAGGGGGCGATCAGCCCCAGCATTTT
CASSWTGGDQPQHF
>TRBJ2-6|NA|TRBV19|NA
TGTGCCAGTAGTATTAGGGGTTCCGGGGCCAACGTCCTGACTTTC
CASSIRGSGANVLTF
>TRBJ1-3|NA|TRBV7-2|NA
TGTGCCAGCAGCTTAGCCCTTATCTCTGGAAACACCATATATTTT
CASSLALISGNTIYF
>TRBJ1-5|NA|TRBV19|TRBD1
TGTGCCAGTAGTCTATCAACAGGGGCCCCCCATCAACCCCAGCATTTT
CASSLSTGAPHQPQHF
>TRBJ1-1|few|TRBV19|NA
TGTGCCAGTAGAGCTCAGGACACTGAAGCTTTCTTT
CASRAQDTEAFF
>TRBJ1-2|NA|TRBV6-5|TRBD1
TGTGCCAGCACCCGCCCAGGGGGTAACTATGGCTACACCTTC
CASTRPGGNYGYTF
>TRBJ2-7|NA|TRBV6-5|TRBD2
TGTGCCAGCAGTTCGATTAGCGGGGGGCTCCCCTACGAGCAGTACTTC
CASSSISGGLPYEQYF
>TRBJ2-1|once|TRBV7-3|TRBD1
TGTGCCAGCACCACGGGACAGGACAATGAGCAGTTCTTC
CASTTGQDNEQFF
>TRBJ2-3|few|TRBV9|NA
TGTGCCAGCAGCCATCGGCAGGGTCTACACACAGATACGCAGTATTTT
CASSHRQGLHTDTQYF
>TRBJ1-5|NA|TRBV20-1|NA
TGCAGTGCTAGTCCTGCCAGTCAGCCCCAGCATTTT
CSASPASQPQHF
>TRBJ1-5|NA|TRBV4-1|NA
TGCGCCAGCAGCGATACAGGGCGCAATCAGCCCCAGCATTTT
CASSDTGRNQPQHF
>TRBJ2-1|NA|TRBV27|NA
TGTGCCAGCAGTTTACGACAGGTGGCCTACAATGAGCAGTTCTTC
CASSLRQVAYNEQFF
>TRBJ1-1|NA|TRBV6-6|NA
TGTGCCAGCAGTTTAGGCCCTAGGAGGGGTGAATTCTTT
CASSLGPRRGEFF
>TRBJ2-1|NA|TRBV6-1|TRBD2
TGTGCCAGCAGTGAATTCAGCAGCGGGGTAAATGAGCAGTTCTTC
CASSEFSSGVNEQFF
>TRBJ1-1|few|TRBV2|TRBD1
TGTGCCGGGAGACAGGGGGAAGCTTTCTTT
CAGRQGEAFF
>TRBJ1-2|NA|TRBV9|TRBD1
TGTGCCAGCAGCGGATACAGGGGGGGCTACACCTTC
CASSGYRGGYTF
>TRBJ2-3|once|TRBV18|TRBD2
TGTGCCAGCTCACCCCAATTAGCGGGAACCGTTACTAGCACAGATACGCAGTATTTT
CASSPQLAGTVTSTDTQYF
>TRBJ2-1|NA|TRBV5-1|TRBD2
TGCGCCAGCAAAGCGGGGGTCGGGGTAGCCTACAATGAGCAGTTCTTC
CASKAGVGVAYNEQFF
>TRBJ2-7|NA|TRBV20-1|TRBD1
TGCAGTGTTGGGACAGGCTACGAGCAGTACTTC
CSVGTGYEQYF
>TRBJ2-7|few|TRBV5-4|TRBD2
TGTGCCAGCAGCTGGGCCGCGGGAGAGGTGAGCGAGCAGTACTTC
CASSWAAGEVSEQYF
>TRBJ2-7|NA|TRBV28|NA
TGTGCCAGCAGGGAGGTTGGCAGGGAGGGGGACGAGCAGTACTTC
CASREVGREGDEQYF
>TRBJ1-1|NA|TRBV6-5|NA
TGTGCCAGCAGTTACCAGGGGACGGTAACTGAAGCTTTCTTT
CASSYQGTVTEAFF
>TRBJ1-3|NA|TRBV6-5|TRBD1
TGTGCCAGCAGTCTAGGGGGCGAAGCGGGAAACACCATATATTTT
CASSLGGEAGNTIYF
>TRBJ1-4|NA|TRBV30|TRBD1
TGTGCCTGGAGCGGGACAGGGGGTGTTGAAAAACTGTTTTTT
CAWSGTGGVEKLFF
>TRBJ2-1|few|TRBV28|NA
TGTGCCAGCAGCCCCCCCCTCGGGAGAGCCTACAATGAGCAGTTCTTC
CASSPPLGRAYNEQFF
>TRBJ2-7|few|TRBV7-2|TRBD1
TGTGCCAGCAGCTCCGCCCTGGGACAGGACTCGTACTTC
CASSSALGQDSYF
>TRBJ1-1|once|TRBV2|NA
TGTGCCAGCAGTCAACTGGGACTTACGAACACTGAAGCTTTCTTT
CASSQLGLTNTEAFF
>TRBJ2-1|once|TRBV29-1|TRBD1
TGCAGCGTGGGACCGGGACAGGGGGCCGGCAATGAGCAGTTCTTC
CSVGPGQGAGNEQFF
>TRBJ2-1|NA|TRBV5-1|TRBD1
TGCGCCAGCAGCGAGGCCGAAAGGACAGGCAGTAATGAGCAGTTCTTC
CASSEAERTGSNEQFF